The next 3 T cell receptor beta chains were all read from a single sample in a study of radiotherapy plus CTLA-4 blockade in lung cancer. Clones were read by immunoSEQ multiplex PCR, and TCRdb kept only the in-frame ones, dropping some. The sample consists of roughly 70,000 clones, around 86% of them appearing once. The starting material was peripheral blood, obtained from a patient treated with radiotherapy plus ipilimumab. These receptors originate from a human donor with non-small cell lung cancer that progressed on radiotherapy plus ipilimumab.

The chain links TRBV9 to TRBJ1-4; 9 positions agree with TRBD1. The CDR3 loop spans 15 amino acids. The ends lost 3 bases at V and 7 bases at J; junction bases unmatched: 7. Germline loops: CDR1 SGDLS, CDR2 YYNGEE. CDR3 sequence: CASSAHGTGSEKLFF. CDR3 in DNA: TGTGCCAGCAGCGCCCACGGGACAGGGAGTGAAAAACTGTTTTTT.

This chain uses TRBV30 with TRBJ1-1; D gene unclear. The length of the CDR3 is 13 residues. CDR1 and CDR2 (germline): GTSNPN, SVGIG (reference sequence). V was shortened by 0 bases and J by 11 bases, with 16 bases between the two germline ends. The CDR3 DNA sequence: TGTGCCTGGAGTGTACTGGGAGGGAGAGGGGCTTTCTTT. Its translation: CAWSVLGGRGAFF.

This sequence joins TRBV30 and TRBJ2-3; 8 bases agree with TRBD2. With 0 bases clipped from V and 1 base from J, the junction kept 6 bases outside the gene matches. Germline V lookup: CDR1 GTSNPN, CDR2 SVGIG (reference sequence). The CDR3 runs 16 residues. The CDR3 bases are TGTGCCTGGAGTGTATGGGCGGGAGGCGGCACAGATACGCAGTATTTT. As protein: CAWSVWAGGGTDTQYF.